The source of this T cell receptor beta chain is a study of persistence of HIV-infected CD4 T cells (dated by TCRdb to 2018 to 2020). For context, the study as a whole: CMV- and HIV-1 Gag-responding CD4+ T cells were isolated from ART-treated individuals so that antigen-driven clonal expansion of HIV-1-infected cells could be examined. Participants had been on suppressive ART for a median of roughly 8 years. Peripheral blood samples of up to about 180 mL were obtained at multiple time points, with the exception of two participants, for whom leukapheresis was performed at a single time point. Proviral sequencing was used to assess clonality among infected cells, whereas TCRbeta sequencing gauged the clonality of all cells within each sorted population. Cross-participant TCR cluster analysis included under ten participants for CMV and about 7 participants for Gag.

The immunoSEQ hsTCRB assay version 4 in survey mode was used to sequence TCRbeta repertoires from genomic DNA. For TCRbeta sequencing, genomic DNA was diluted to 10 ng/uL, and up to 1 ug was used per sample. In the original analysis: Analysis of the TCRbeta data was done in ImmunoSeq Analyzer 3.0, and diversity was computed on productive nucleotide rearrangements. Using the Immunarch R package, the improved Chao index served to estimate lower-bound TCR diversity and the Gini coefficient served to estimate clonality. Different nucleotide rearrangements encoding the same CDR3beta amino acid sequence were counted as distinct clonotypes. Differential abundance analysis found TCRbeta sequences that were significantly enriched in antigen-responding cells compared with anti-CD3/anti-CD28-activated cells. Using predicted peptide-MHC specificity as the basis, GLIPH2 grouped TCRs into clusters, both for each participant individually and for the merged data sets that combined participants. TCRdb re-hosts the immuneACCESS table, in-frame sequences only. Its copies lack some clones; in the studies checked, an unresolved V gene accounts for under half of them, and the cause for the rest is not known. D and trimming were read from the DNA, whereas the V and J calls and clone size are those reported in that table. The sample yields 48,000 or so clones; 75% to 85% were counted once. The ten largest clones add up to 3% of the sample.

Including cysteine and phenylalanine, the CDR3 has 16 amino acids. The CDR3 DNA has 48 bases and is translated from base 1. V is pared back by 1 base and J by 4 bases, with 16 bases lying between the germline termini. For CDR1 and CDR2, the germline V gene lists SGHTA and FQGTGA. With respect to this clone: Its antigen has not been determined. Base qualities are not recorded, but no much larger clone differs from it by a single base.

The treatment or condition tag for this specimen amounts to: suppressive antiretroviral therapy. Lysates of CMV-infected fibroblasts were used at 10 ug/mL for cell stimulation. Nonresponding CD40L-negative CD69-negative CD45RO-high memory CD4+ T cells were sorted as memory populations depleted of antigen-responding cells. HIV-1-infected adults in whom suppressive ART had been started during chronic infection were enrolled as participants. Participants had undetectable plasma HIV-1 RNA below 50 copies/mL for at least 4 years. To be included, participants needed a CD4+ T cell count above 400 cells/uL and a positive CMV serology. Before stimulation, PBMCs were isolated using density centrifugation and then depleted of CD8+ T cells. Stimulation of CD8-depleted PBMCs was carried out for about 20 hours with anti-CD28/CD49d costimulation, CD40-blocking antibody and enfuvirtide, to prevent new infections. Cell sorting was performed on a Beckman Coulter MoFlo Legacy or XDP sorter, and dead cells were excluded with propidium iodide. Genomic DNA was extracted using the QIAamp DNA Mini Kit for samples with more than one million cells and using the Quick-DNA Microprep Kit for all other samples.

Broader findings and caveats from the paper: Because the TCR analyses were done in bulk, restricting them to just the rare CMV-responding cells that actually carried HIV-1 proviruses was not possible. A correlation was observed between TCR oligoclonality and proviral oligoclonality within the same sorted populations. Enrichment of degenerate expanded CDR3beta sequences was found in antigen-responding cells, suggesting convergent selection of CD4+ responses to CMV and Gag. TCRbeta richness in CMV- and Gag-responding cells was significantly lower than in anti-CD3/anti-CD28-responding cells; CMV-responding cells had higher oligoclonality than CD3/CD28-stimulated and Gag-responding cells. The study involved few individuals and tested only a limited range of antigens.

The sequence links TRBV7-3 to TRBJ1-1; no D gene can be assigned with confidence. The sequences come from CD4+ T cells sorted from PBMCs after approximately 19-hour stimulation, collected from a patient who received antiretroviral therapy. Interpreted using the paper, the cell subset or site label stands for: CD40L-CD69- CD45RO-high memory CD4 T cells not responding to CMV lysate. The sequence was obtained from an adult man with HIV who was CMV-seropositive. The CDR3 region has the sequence CASSLNGRWVSTEAFF. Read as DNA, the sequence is TGTGCCAGCAGCTTAAATGGCAGGTGGGTTTCCACTGAAGCTTTCTTT.